Given below is one TCR beta chain in context. Sequenced by immunoSEQ multiplex PCR; TCRdb stores in-frame clones only, minus some. The data show 130,000 or so clones, just under 90% seen once. Trimming took off 5 bases at V and 5 bases at J, with 10 bases between the two ends. Germline CDR1 and CDR2: SGHRS and YFSETQ. This CDR3 spans 13 amino acids. This specimen belongs to a study of radiotherapy plus CTLA-4 blockade in lung cancer. This clonotype was sampled from a human donor with non-small cell lung cancer that progressed on radiotherapy plus ipilimumab. Material: peripheral blood, obtained from a patient treated with radiotherapy plus ipilimumab. This chain connects TRBV5-1 to TRBJ1-4; possible D gene TRBD1, 6 bases. In nucleotides, the CDR3 is TGCGCCAGCAGACCCGGACAGAATGAAAAACTGTTTTTT. It specifies CASRPGQNEKLFF.